The present entry profiles one TCR beta chain with its context. Its antigen has not been determined. One base away there is no much larger clone; base qualities are not given. Preparation of the library involved the immunoSEQ multiplex PCR assay. For the multiplex PCR, a mixture combining 60 forward primers for TCR Vbeta segments and 13 reverse primers for TCR Jbeta segments was used. A multiplex PCR assay on genomic DNA amplified the CDR3 region of rearranged TCR beta genes. The amplified TCR beta libraries were sequenced on the Illumina HiSeq System as 87-base-pair reads. The source study handled its data this way. Across the roughly 670 repertoires, a later analysis counted 60 million to 90 million unique TCR beta chains, some 11 million of which were shared by at least two donors. A nearest-neighbor algorithm error-corrected the raw reads and collapsed the reads into unique sequences, merging closely related sequences to remove PCR and sequencing errors. V, D and J gene segments were assigned by aligning CDR3 sequences to IMGT reference sequences. For a sequence to be retained, a match of at least six nucleotides was required to both a V gene segment and a J gene segment. A rearrangement was called productive if the CDR3 had no stop codons and remained in frame with V and J, and every other rearrangement was called non-productive. Following IMGT convention, CDR3 was defined as the stretch from the second conserved V-encoded cysteine up to the conserved J-encoded phenylalanine. Sequences without an unambiguous match to a single V gene segment were excluded from the earlier analysis of 450 to 750 of the donors. An earlier analysis of 500 to 700 of the donors classified V segments as functional when productive rearrangements were above 56.7% and as segregating when the standard deviation between donors was above 5%. A statistical classification framework was developed to diagnose cytomegalovirus status using the catalog of TCR beta chain sequences. V and J gene assignment, in a later analysis, came from comparing TCR nucleotide sequences with IMGT/GENE-DB human TR gene sequences. Using the TCRdist pipeline, a later analysis assigned CDR3 sequences along with most-parsimonious VDJ recombination scenarios. In a later analysis, every TCR beta chain was defined by the combination of its CDR3 amino acid sequence and its V-gene family, and reads without a unique V-gene family were dropped. In a later analysis, 450 to 600 highly shared, low-generation-probability nucleotide sequences were removed to address suspected cross-contamination and a sequencing artifact. For each public chain, a later analysis derived a clonal expansion index from normalized ranks of inferred template counts within each repertoire. In a later analysis, generation probabilities were computed using a VDJ recombination model fitted to out-of-frame rearrangements, and the results were checked against IGoR. In a later analysis, TCR-TCR, TCR-HLA and TCR-CMV co-occurrence was scored with hypergeometric tests, and a repertoire-size bias correction was applied to TCR pairs. A later analysis estimated false discovery rates by permuting HLA or CMV assignments 20 times. In a later analysis, co-occurring TCRs were grouped using DBSCAN, with TCRdist sequence similarity added in when clustering inside HLA-allele-positive subsets. Repertoires with fewer than 30,000 or more than 120,000 public chains, plus five repertoires with anomalous nucleotide sharing, were excluded from co-occurrence clustering. TCRdb holds this immuneACCESS table with in-frame rearrangements only. Some clones are missing; in checked studies, unresolved V genes explain under half, and the rest has no known cause. That table is the source of V, J and clone size, and D and trimming were worked out from the DNA. A total of approximately 82,000 clones appear in this sample, over 9.5% of them only once. Of the sample, about 24% falls within the top ten clones.

The cohort consisted of more than 650 healthy bone marrow donors. All cohort members were sampled while nominally healthy, although unrecorded immune exposures were likely present. The donor was CMV seropositive and was included in the group of 250 to 350 seropositive cohort members. A peripheral blood sample was collected from each donor, and TCR beta sequencing was performed on peripheral blood mononuclear cells. Genomic DNA extraction from the blood cell samples was performed with the Qiagen DNeasy Blood Extraction Kit. The data were taken from a study of cytomegalovirus exposure and HLA in healthy donors (dated by TCRdb to 2015 to 2018). A note on the overall study: According to an earlier analysis of a few hundred of the donors, 150 million to 200 million T cells yielded 95 million to 140 million unique TCR beta sequences and about 300 Gb of sequence data. A separate validation cohort of over a hundred different subjects was used in addition to the 666-subject first cohort. Approximately 310 gigabases of sequencing data and approximately 80 million unique TCR sequences were included in an early release covering several hundred HLA-typed donors. Donor age, sex, ethnicity and CMV serostatus were collected together with the repertoire data. A later analysis re-analyzed previously published TCR beta repertoires from 650 to 800 donors and added high-resolution HLA genotyping to study TCR occurrence patterns. To decide whether each TCR beta V gene segment behaved as functional or pseudogenic, an earlier analysis of fewer than 750 of the donors relied on high-throughput TCR beta sequencing. In a later genetic analysis, genome-wide SNP genotypes for about 65% of the roughly 700 donors were used, and that subset was treated as a discovery cohort. In the later analysis, no new phenotypic data were used to find candidate immune exposures; instead, reliance was placed on TCR beta sequences and their occurrence across donors. The study used immunosequencing to profile the T cell repertoires of 670 or so subjects and linked those repertoires to cytomegalovirus serostatus. Of the approximately 370 genotyped donors, approximately 81% were placed in the genetic ancestry cluster associated with self-reported Caucasian donors. Among roughly 400 genotyped donors of the cohort, an average of about 240,000 unique TCR beta nucleotide sequences were sequenced per donor, 15% to 20% of them non-productive. Every repertoire in the discovery cohort had been generated on one and the same sequencing platform. Because of strong linkage in the cohort, roughly 5 DR-DQ haplotypes were treated as single units for association and clustering. HLA typing covered class I and class II loci at four-digit resolution. To predict cytomegalovirus infection status, the study combined high-throughput TCR immunosequencing, statistical association of individual TCRs with disease status, and machine learning. The aim of the study was to test whether cataloging public T cell receptors could identify signatures of past pathogen exposure. The number of typed donors differed by locus: roughly 620-630 for A, B, C, DRB1 and DQB1; some 540 for DQA1; over 600 for DPA1; and roughly 450 for DPB1. Overall study results and their limits: Immune exposure information for the cohort was limited to CMV serostatus. Linkage disequilibrium might explain the correlated functional status among segregating V segments, but an unknown experimental factor could not be ruled out. Because HLA typing was unavailable for some donors at each locus, only the typed subset was used in association tests. The authors suggested that the approach could potentially be extended to other disease states and immunological phenotypes. Assigning TCR associations to individual alleles was difficult when HLA alleles, especially DR and DQ, strongly co-occurred. In vitro tests confirmed that three of the cytomegalovirus-associated TCR beta chains recognize cytomegalovirus antigens. In a later analysis, TCR association rates were found to vary across HLA loci, with the most associated TCRs seen for DRB1 alleles and the fewest for HLA-C alleles. The earlier analysis of around 600 of the donors excluded around 17 rarely observed V segments, including chromosome 9 orphons, because counts were too low. Presence/absence analyses assumed roughly uniform sequencing depth across donors, an assumption that may not hold. According to a later analysis, parvovirus B19, influenza, CMV and Epstein-Barr virus appeared linked to several top co-occurrence clusters. Compared with the approximately 670-donor mean, donors in an Asian-associated ancestry cluster had fewer N-insertions in productive TCRs, according to a later genetic analysis. In an earlier analysis of 587 of the donors, most TCR beta V segments were observed in productive rearrangements about 90% or about 30% of the time, broadly matching IMGT annotations. A later analysis found that HLA-associated TCR beta chains were more clonally expanded and had lower generation probabilities than equally common non-associated chains. The classifier was reported to diagnose cytomegalovirus status with high specificity and sensitivity in both the original and validation cohorts. According to a later analysis, most CMV-associated TCR beta chains appeared to be HLA-restricted, and the HLA associations seemed to be driven largely by CMV exposure. Because the 87-base-pair reads could not distinguish some IMGT-functional V segments, including TRBV6-2 and TRBV6-3, those segments were excluded. A later genetic analysis associated a missense DCLRE1C variant with V-gene and J-gene trimming of TCR beta chains, and an independent cohort replicated the association. In the study, 164 TCR beta chains were listed as associated with cytomegalovirus. While some public TCRs were present in many individuals, most TCR sequences turned up only very rarely across donors. Specific HLA alleles were associated with 15,000 to 20,000 TCR beta sequences at a false discovery rate of 0.05 in a later analysis. A further reported finding was that TCR beta sequences accurately predicted the HLA-A and HLA-B alleles for most subjects in the first cohort. The sequencing pipeline was judged likely to have produced a cluster of highly shared sequence variants as a technical artifact. The cohort was sequenced for TCR beta chains only, and without alpha or paired-chain data the features that could be detected were limited.

Reading from cysteine to phenylalanine, the CDR3 counts 15 amino acids. Solely the CDR3 DNA is kept, with 45 bases framed from the first base. The germline ends are 10 bases apart after V is trimmed by 3 bases and J by 1 base. For CDR1 and CDR2, the germline V gene lists SGHTA and FQGNSA. The rearrangement combines TRBV7-2 with TRBJ1-3; the D gene is perhaps TRBD1, on 6 matching bases. Sequencing input: PBMCs. The sequence was obtained from a man between 60 and 75 years old in good health and CMV-seropositive. The nucleotide sequence reads as follows: TGTGCCAGCAGCTTGGGCAGGGGATCTGGAAACACCATATATTTT. The encoded protein is CASSLGRGSGNTIYF. With all but the CDR3 taken from the reference TRBV7-2 and TRBJ1-3 genes, the full variable domain is: GAGVSQSPSNKVTEKGKDVELRCDPISGHTALYWYRQSLGQGLEFLIYFQGNSAPDKSGLPSDRFSAERTGGSVSTLTIQRTQQEDSAVYLCASSLGRGSGNTIYFGEGSWLTVV.